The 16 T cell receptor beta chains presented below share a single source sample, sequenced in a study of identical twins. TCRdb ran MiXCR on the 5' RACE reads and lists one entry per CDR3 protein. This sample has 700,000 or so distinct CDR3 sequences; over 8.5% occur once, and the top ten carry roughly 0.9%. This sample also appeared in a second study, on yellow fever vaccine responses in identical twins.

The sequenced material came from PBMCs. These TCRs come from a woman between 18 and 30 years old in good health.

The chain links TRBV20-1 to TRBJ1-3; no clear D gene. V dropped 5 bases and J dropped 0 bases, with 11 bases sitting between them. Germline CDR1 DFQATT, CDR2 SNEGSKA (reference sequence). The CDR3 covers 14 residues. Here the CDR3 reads CSARVPGSGNTIYF. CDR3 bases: TGCAGTGCTCGGGTCCCCGGCTCTGGAAACACCATATATTTT.

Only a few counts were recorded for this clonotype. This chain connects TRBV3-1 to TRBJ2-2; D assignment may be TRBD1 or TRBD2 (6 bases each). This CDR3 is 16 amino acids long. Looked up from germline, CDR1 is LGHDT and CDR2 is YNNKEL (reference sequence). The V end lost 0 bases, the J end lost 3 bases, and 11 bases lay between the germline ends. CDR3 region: CASSQDYGGDTGELFF. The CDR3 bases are TGTGCCAGCAGCCAAGATTACGGGGGCGACACCGGGGAGCTGTTTTTT.

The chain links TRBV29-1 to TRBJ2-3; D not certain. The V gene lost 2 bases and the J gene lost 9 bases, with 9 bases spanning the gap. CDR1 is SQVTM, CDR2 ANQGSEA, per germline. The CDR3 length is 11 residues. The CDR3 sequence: CSVERDTTQYF. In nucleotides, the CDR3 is TGCAGCGTTGAACGAGACACGACGCAGTATTTT.

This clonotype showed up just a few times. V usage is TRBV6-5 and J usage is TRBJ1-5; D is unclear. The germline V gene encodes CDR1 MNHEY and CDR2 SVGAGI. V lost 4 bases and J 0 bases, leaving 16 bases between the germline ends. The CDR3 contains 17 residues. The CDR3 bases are TGTGCCAGCAGTTCTGTCCAACGAGGGATTAGCAATCAGCCCCAGCATTTT. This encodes CASSSVQRGISNQPQHF.

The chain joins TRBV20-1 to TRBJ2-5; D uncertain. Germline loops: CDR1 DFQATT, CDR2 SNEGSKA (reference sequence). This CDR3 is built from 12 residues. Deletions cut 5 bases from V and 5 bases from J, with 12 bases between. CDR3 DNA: TGCAGTGCTGCTGGAACCTTCGAGACCCAGTACTTC. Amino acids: CSAAGTFETQYF.

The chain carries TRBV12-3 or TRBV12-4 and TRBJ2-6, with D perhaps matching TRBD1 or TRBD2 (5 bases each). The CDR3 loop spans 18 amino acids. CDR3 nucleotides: TGTACCTGCAGTAAGGATCAGGGCAGGGAGTCTGGGGCCAACGTCCTGACTTTC. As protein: CTCSKDQGRESGANVLTF.

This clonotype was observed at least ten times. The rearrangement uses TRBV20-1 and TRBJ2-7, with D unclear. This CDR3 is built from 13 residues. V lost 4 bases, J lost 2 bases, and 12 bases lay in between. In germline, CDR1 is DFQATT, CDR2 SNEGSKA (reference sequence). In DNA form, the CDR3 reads TGCAGTGCTACAGGTACTAACGCCTACGAGCAGTACTTC. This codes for CSATGTNAYEQYF.

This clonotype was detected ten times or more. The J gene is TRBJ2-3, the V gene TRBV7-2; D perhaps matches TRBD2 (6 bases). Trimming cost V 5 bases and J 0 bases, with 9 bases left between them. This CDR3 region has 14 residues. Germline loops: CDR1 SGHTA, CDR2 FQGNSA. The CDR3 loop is CASSPGTSTDTQYF. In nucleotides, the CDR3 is TGTGCCAGCAGCCCCGGGACTAGCACAGATACGCAGTATTTT.

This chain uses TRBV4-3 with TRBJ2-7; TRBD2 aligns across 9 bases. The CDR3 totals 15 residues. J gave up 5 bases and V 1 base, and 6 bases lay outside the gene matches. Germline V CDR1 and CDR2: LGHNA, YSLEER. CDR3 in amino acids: CASSQGLAASHEQYF. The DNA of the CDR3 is TGCGCCAGCAGCCAAGGACTAGCGGCTTCCCACGAGCAGTACTTC.

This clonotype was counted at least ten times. The CDR3 protein is CASSYTGPNQPQHF. The CDR3 DNA sequence: TGTGCCAGCAGCTACACAGGTCCCAATCAGCCCCAGCATTTT. The rearrangement links TRBV5-6 to TRBJ1-5; D possibly corresponds to TRBD1 (5 bases). V lost 3 bases and J lost 3, with 10 bases in between. Germline values: CDR1 SGHDT, CDR2 YYEEEE. This CDR3 spans 14 amino acids.

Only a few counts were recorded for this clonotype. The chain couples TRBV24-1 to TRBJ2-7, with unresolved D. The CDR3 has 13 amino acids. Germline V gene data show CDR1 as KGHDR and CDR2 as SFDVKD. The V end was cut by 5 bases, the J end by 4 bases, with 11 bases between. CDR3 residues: CATSGAPRYEQYF. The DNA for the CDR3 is TGTGCCACCAGTGGAGCCCCCCGGTACGAGCAGTACTTC.

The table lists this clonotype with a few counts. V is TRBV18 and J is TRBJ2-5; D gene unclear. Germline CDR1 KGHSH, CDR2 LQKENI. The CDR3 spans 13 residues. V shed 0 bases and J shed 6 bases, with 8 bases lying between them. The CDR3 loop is CASSPPTPQTQYF. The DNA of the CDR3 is TGTGCCAGCTCACCACCGACCCCGCAGACCCAGTACTTC.

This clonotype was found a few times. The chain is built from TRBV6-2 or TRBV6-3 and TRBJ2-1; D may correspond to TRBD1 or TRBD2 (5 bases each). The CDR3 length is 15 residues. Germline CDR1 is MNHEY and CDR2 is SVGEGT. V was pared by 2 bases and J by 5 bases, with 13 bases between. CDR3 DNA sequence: TGTGCCAGCAGTTACGGGGGAAAAGGGGACAATGAGCAGTTCTTC. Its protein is CASSYGGKGDNEQFF.

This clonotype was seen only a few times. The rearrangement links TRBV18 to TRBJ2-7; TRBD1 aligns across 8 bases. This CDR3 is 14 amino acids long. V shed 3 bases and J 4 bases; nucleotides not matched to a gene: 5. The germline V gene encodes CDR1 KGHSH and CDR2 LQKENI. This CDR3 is CASSPLTGDYEQYF. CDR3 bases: TGTGCCAGCTCACCCCTGACAGGGGATTACGAGCAGTACTTC.

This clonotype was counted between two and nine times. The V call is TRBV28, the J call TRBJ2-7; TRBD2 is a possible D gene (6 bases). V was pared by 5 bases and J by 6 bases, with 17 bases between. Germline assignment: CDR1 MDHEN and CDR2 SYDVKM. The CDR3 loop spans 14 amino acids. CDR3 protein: CASSQPSGWIEQYF. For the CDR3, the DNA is TGTGCCAGCAGTCAACCAAGCGGGTGGATCGAGCAGTACTTC.

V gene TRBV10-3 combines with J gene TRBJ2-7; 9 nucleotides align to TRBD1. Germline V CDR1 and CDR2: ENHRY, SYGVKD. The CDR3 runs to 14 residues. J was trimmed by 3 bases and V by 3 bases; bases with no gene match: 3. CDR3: CAISDGTGIYEQYF. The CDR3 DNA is TGTGCCATCAGTGACGGGACAGGGATCTACGAGCAGTACTTC.